This entry is about one TCR beta chain. Antigen unknown. CDR3 size: 19 residues. V shed 4 bases, J shed 0 bases, and the junction held 10 bases outside the gene matches. The sample originates from a study of T cell repertoires in cytomegalovirus infection. Overall study: CMV epitopes used comprised recently identified HLA-C-restricted ones and well-studied HLA-B-restricted ones. It was the public TCR beta signatures that indicated both CMV infection and matching HLA type.

TCRdb called the reads again in MiXCR, with one record for every CDR3 protein. The table records around 800,000 distinct CDR3 sequences, around a third of them present only once. The receptor comes from a human donor in good health (CMV status not recorded). Some clones in this sample may be carry-over from other donors' samples. The material sequenced was cultured CD8+ T cells from PBMCs, taken from culture after CMV antigen stimulation. The rearrangement uses TRBV12-3 or TRBV12-4 and TRBJ2-3; 13 nucleotides align to TRBD2. The CDR3 nucleotides read TGTGCCAGCAGTTCCTACGCCGGGACTAGCGGGGTTAGCACAGATACGCAGTATTTT. Translating gives CASSSYAGTSGVSTDTQYF.